A single sample is the source of the 31 T cell receptor beta chains below, sequenced in a study of cytomegalovirus exposure and HLA in healthy donors. The PCR employed 60 Vbeta primers together with 13 Jbeta primers. Here immunoSEQ multiplex PCR was the method, and the copy in TCRdb shows in-frame clones only, minus some. The sample holds more than 65,000 clones, 70% to 75% seen once. The sequencing input was PBMCs. These receptors all stem from a woman aged 45 to 65 in good health and CMV-seropositive.

The table lists this clone with a few counts. The V call is TRBV9, the J call TRBJ2-6; 7 bases agree with TRBD1. Germline assignment: CDR1 SGDLS and CDR2 YYNGEE. Trimming cost V 0 bases and J 4 bases; bases outside gene matches: 4. The CDR3 spans 16 residues. The CDR3, as DNA: TGTGCCAGCAGCGTAGGACAGGGATCAGGGGCCAACGTCCTGACTTTC. Translated: CASSVGQGSGANVLTF.

This clone came up a few times. J is TRBJ1-1 and V is TRBV6-6, with a tentative D call TRBD1 (5 bases). V was clipped by 8 bases and J by 1 base, with 11 bases between them. The CDR3 consists of 13 residues. CDR1 and CDR2 from the germline V gene are MNHNY and SVGAGI (reference sequence). The CDR3 sequence: CASVRQWNTEAFF. CDR3 in DNA: TGTGCCAGCGTCCGACAGTGGAACACTGAAGCTTTCTTT.

The rearrangement links TRBV2 to TRBJ1-5; maybe TRBD1 (6 bases). The CDR3 contains 14 residues. V lost 6 bases and J lost 5, with 14 bases in between. CDR1 is SNHLY, CDR2 FYNNEI, per germline. The DNA of the CDR3 is TGTGCCAGCAGCCCCGGACAGCTCTATCAGCCCCAGCATTTT. This gives the protein CASSPGQLYQPQHF.

The chain joins TRBV7-9 to TRBJ1-4; D not certain. Germline CDR1 is SEHNR and CDR2 is FQNEAQ (reference sequence). This CDR3 contains 12 residues. Between the trimmed V and J ends, which lost 1 base and 8 bases, there was a span of 5 bases. The CDR3 loop reads CASSLGAEKLFF. CDR3 sequence (DNA): TGTGCCAGCAGCTTAGGAGCCGAAAAACTGTTTTTT.

The chain joins TRBV27 to TRBJ1-5, with a weak D call TRBD1 (5 bases). The CDR3 sequence is 14 residues long. The germline CDR1 and CDR2 sequences are MNHEY and SMNVEV (reference sequence). V lost 6 bases to trimming and J lost 3 bases, with 12 bases between them. The CDR3 DNA follows: TGTGCCAGCAGCGACACGGGACTCAATCAGCCCCAGCATTTT. This sequence encodes CASSDTGLNQPQHF.

The chain carries TRBV6-1 and TRBJ1-1; D ambiguous. Trimming removed 6 bases at V and 7 bases at J, with 15 bases between. Germline CDR1 and CDR2: MNHNS and SASEGT. This CDR3 comprises 13 residues. CDR3 sequence reads: CASRVSHGSEAFF. The CDR3, as DNA: TGTGCCAGCAGGGTTTCCCACGGGAGTGAAGCTTTCTTT.

In this sample, this clone turned up a few times. This chain connects TRBV10-3 to TRBJ1-1; unclear D gene. The germline V gene encodes CDR1 ENHRY and CDR2 SYGVKD. Trimming stripped 4 bases from V and 1 base from J, with 7 bases between. The CDR3 consists of 13 residues. The CDR3 DNA reads as TGTGCCATCAGTGTAGAGGGGAACACTGAAGCTTTCTTT. Encoded protein: CAISVEGNTEAFF.

The CDR3 loop is CASRAFSIKFF. In DNA form, the CDR3 reads TGTGCCAGCAGGGCATTTTCCATAAAGTTCTTC. The chain joins TRBV2 to TRBJ2-1, with unresolved D. Looked up from germline, CDR1 is SNHLY and CDR2 is FYNNEI. V lost 6 bases, J lost 14 bases, and 14 bases lay in between. The CDR3 spans 11 residues. The full variable domain, with the rest looked up from reference TRBV2 and TRBJ2-1, is EPEVTQTPSHQVTQMGQEVILRCVPISNHLYFYWYRQILGQKVEFLVSFYNNEISEKSEIFDDQFSVERPDGSNFTLKIRSTKLEDSAMYFCASRAFSIKFFGPGTRLTVL.

This clone was observed once. The chain recombines TRBV25-1 with TRBJ1-2; a weak D match, TRBD1 (6 bases). Germline lookup yields CDR1 MGHDK and CDR2 SYGVNS. This CDR3 is 13 amino acids long. V was pared by 6 bases and J by 4 bases, with 12 bases between. CDR3 sequence reads: CASRMDRSYGYTF. DNA of the CDR3: TGTGCCAGCAGGATGGACAGATCCTATGGCTACACCTTC.

J is TRBJ1-4 and V is TRBV30; D gene ambiguous. The germline gives CDR1 GTSNPN, CDR2 SVGIG (reference sequence). The V gene lost 0 bases and the J gene lost 8 bases, with 4 bases spanning the gap. The CDR3 runs to 11 residues. The CDR3 nucleotides are TGTGCCTGGAGTGTACGGGAAAAACTGTTTTTT. Protein product: CAWSVREKLFF.

This clone was seen once. The rearrangement joins TRBV5-4 to TRBJ2-5; 11 bases are a match to TRBD2. CDR1 SGHNT and CDR2 YYREEE come from the germline V gene (reference sequence). V lost 5 bases and J lost 7; bases outside the gene matches: 7. The CDR3 covers 14 residues. The CDR3, as DNA: TGTGCCAGCAGAATAGCGGGAGGGCCTGGGACCCAGTACTTC. Translated: CASRIAGGPGTQYF.

The rearrangement joins TRBV18 to TRBJ1-1, with 8 bases identical to TRBD1. Germline V gene data show CDR1 as KGHSH and CDR2 as LQKENI. V lost 6 bases, J lost 3 bases, and 6 bases stayed unmatched. The CDR3 totals 14 residues. The CDR3: CASSLQGGDTEAFF. The DNA for the CDR3 is TGTGCCAGCTCCTTACAGGGGGGCGACACTGAAGCTTTCTTT.

This clone appeared once. The rearrangement links TRBV27 to TRBJ2-3; 13 nucleotides align to TRBD2. Germline V gives CDR1 MNHEY, CDR2 SMNVEV (reference sequence). The length of the CDR3 is 14 residues. Trimming took 10 bases from V and 6 from J; bases not matched to a gene: 7. CDR3 nucleotides: TGTGCCACCGGACTAGCGGGAGATGCCGATACGCAGTATTTT. Protein: CATGLAGDADTQYF.

This clone was seen more than once but under ten times. This sequence joins TRBV7-8 and TRBJ2-5; 9 bases agree with TRBD2. Germline lookup yields CDR1 SGHVS and CDR2 FQNEAQ. The CDR3 loop spans 15 amino acids. V lost 5 bases, J lost 4 bases, and 8 bases stayed unmatched. The CDR3 bases are TGTGCCAGCAGCCCGGTGTTAGCGGGAGTAGAGACCCAGTACTTC. This gives the protein CASSPVLAGVETQYF.

The chain has TRBV2 and TRBJ2-7; 12 nucleotides agree with TRBD2. The CDR3 is 14 amino acids. The V and J ends lost 6 bases and 3 bases, in that order; junction bases with no gene match: 3. In germline, CDR1 is SNHLY, CDR2 FYNNEI. The CDR3 is CASRMTSGSYEQYF. The CDR3 DNA reads TGTGCCAGCAGAATGACTAGCGGGAGCTACGAGCAGTACTTC.

The chain links TRBV29-1 to TRBJ2-3; 8 positions match TRBD2. From germline, CDR1 is SQVTM and CDR2 ANQGSEA. CDR3 length: 13 amino acids. The CDR3 bases are TGCAGAGCCGGGACTAGATTCACAGATACGCAGTATTTT. It codes for CRAGTRFTDTQYF.

This clone was counted many times. The chain is built from TRBV29-1 and TRBJ2-1; a weak D match, TRBD2 (6 bases). V was pared by 3 bases and J by 9 bases, with 9 bases between. The CDR3 is 11 amino acids. The V gene's germline CDR1 is SQVTM and CDR2 ANQGSEA. The CDR3 DNA is TGCAGCGTTGATAAGGGACTTGAGCAGTTCTTC. The encoded protein is CSVDKGLEQFF.

Notes on this clone: Because the CDR3's place on the DNA is in doubt, the DNA is left out and the CDR3 is given as listed by TCRdb. V is TRBV6-6 and J is TRBJ2-7; the table names TRBD2, a call not compared with the DNA. The CDR3 spans 13 amino acids, including both terminal residues. CDR1 MNHNY and CDR2 SVGAGI come from the germline V gene (reference sequence). The CDR3 region is CASTSGGAYEQYF.

This chain joins TRBV7-2 and TRBJ2-1; 7 bases match TRBD1. J gave up 4 bases and V 1 base, and 4 bases lay outside the gene matches. Per germline, CDR1 SGHTA and CDR2 FQGNSA. The CDR3 spans 15 residues. Written as DNA, the CDR3 is TGTGCCAGCAGCTTAGGTCCGGGACAGTACAATGAGCAGTTCTTC. Amino acids: CASSLGPGQYNEQFF.

The V and J genes are TRBV7-6 and TRBJ1-3; TRBD1 aligns across 10 bases. V shed 0 bases, J shed 2 bases, and the junction held 4 bases outside the gene matches. In germline, CDR1 is SGHVS, CDR2 FNYEAQ. This CDR3 has 17 residues. The CDR3 here is CASSLAGTGAPGNTIYF. As DNA, the CDR3 is TGTGCCAGCAGCTTAGCGGGGACAGGGGCCCCTGGAAACACCATATATTTT.

V usage is TRBV5-4 and J usage is TRBJ2-5, with a weak D call TRBD1 (5 bases). The germline V gene encodes CDR1 SGHNT and CDR2 YYREEE (reference sequence). V lost 4 bases and J lost 4, with 11 bases in between. This CDR3 contains 13 residues. The CDR3 region has the DNA TGTGCCAGCAGCATACCGACAGTAGAGACCCAGTACTTC. This sequence encodes CASSIPTVETQYF.

The V and J genes are TRBV11-3 and TRBJ1-1; no clear D gene. The germline V gene has CDR1 SGHNT and CDR2 YENEEA. The CDR3 consists of 14 residues. Trimming removed 1 base at V and 1 base at J, with 7 bases between. In DNA, the CDR3 is TGTGCCAGCAGCTTAGTGCTCGGGAACACTGAAGCTTTCTTT. Amino acids: CASSLVLGNTEAFF.

This clone has just one count. The chain links TRBV25-1 to TRBJ2-5; D gene ambiguous. Trimming cost V 4 bases and J 1 base, with 10 bases left between them. The CDR3 is made up of 14 amino acids. Per germline, CDR1 MGHDK and CDR2 SYGVNS. CDR3 sequence (DNA): TGTGCCAGCAGTGCGGTGACACCCCAAGAGACCCAGTACTTC. Protein product: CASSAVTPQETQYF.

V gene TRBV25-1 combines with J gene TRBJ1-4, with D possibly being TRBD1 (6 bases). The germline gives CDR1 MGHDK, CDR2 SYGVNS. Between the trimmed V and J ends, which lost 3 bases and 8 bases, there was a span of 13 bases. The CDR3 is made up of 14 amino acids. CDR3 amino acids: CASSDPRGGEKLFF. The CDR3 DNA reads as TGTGCCAGCAGTGATCCCAGGGGAGGGGAAAAACTGTTTTTT.

The chain joins TRBV2 to TRBJ2-2, with 7 bases fitting TRBD2. Per germline, CDR1 SNHLY and CDR2 FYNNEI. The CDR3 is 14 amino acids. V gave up 7 bases and J gave up 4 bases; unmatched junction bases: 6. The CDR3 is CASTLGGVTGELFF. DNA of the CDR3: TGTGCCAGCACATTGGGAGGGGTCACCGGGGAGCTGTTTTTT.

This clone was counted a single time. CDR3 bases: TGTGCCAGCAGTGTTGGACAGGGCGGGGAGACCCAGTACTTC. As protein: CASSVGQGGETQYF. V gene TRBV6-1 combines with J gene TRBJ2-5, with 8 bases that match TRBD1. This CDR3 is 14 amino acids long. CDR1 is MNHNS, CDR2 SASEGT, per germline. The junction had 6 bases not matched to a gene; V was cut back by 4 bases and J by 5 bases.

This clone was counted a single time. This sequence joins TRBV2 and TRBJ1-1, with 9 nucleotides matching TRBD1. V lost 6 bases and J lost 0; bases outside the gene matches: 5. The CDR3 contains 15 residues. Per germline, CDR1 SNHLY and CDR2 FYNNEI. The DNA for the CDR3 is TGTGCCAGCAGGCGGGGACAGGGTATGAACACTGAAGCTTTCTTT. It specifies CASRRGQGMNTEAFF.

The chain links TRBV30 to TRBJ2-1, with no clear D. The ends were cut back, 1 base at V and 9 bases at J, with 10 bases in the middle. The CDR3 length is 12 residues. Germline V lookup: CDR1 GTSNPN, CDR2 SVGIG (reference sequence). This chain's CDR3 is CAWSGFAGEQFF. The DNA for the CDR3 is TGTGCCTGGAGTGGATTCGCAGGTGAGCAGTTCTTC.

This clone was seen only a few times. The chain employs TRBV19 and TRBJ1-2, with 8 bases that match TRBD1. Germline V lookup: CDR1 LNHDA, CDR2 SQIVND (reference sequence). This CDR3 is 14 amino acids long. The V gene end was trimmed by 3 bases and the J gene end by 5 bases; junction bases not matched to a gene: 5. The CDR3 nucleotides are TGTGCCAGTAGTATCTCCAGGACAGGGTATGGCTACACCTTC. Translation gives CASSISRTGYGYTF.

The chain is built from TRBV2 and TRBJ2-1, with 10 nucleotides matching TRBD2. This CDR3 is 15 amino acids long. V was pared by 6 bases and J by 4 bases, with 6 bases of the junction left unmatched. Looked up from germline, CDR1 is SNHLY and CDR2 is FYNNEI. The DNA of the CDR3 is TGTGCCAGCAGCCCTACTAGCGGGATTTACAATGAGCAGTTCTTC. It translates to CASSPTSGIYNEQFF.

This chain links TRBV4-1 with TRBJ2-7; D possibly corresponds to TRBD1 (5 bases). Trimming left V 8 bases short and J 5 bases short, with 16 bases between. The CDR3 loop spans 13 amino acids. CDR1 is MGHRA and CDR2 is YSYEKL in the germline V gene. CDR3 in amino acids: CASAPRLGDEQYF. The DNA for the CDR3 is TGCGCCAGCGCGCCGCGGTTAGGGGACGAGCAGTACTTC.